The TCR beta chain described here comes from a study of blood T cell repertoires in COVID-19. The study drew participants aged about 18 to 89 years from roughly 25 US areas. Cohort assignment relied on participant-reported clinical history. The protocol was immunoSEQ multiplex PCR, while the TCRdb copy is restricted to in-frame clones and leaves out a portion. Among hundreds of thousands of clones listed, 88% were seen once. Trimming cost V 7 bases and J 5 bases; bases outside gene matches: 8. The CDR3 is 15 amino acids. Germline lookup yields CDR1 MDHEN and CDR2 SYDVKM. The TCR sequence derives from a woman aged 60 to 75 in a cohort exposed to, infected with or recovered from COVID-19 (not recorded which). The rearrangement links TRBV28 to TRBJ1-6, with 7 nucleotides matching TRBD1. The sequencing input was PBMCs or T cells enriched from blood (not recorded which). In DNA form, the CDR3 reads TGTGCCAGCACGGGACAGTCCCTCAATAATTCACCCCTCCACTTT. Translated: CASTGQSLNNSPLHF.